This T cell receptor beta chain is drawn from a study of blood T cell repertoires in COVID-19. Looking at the study overall: Samples representing acute and convalescent COVID-19 were sourced from the United States, Italy and Spain. The analysed material was cDNA or gDNA that came from T cells, B-cell-depleted T cells, or PBMCs.

Study processing details: For nucleated cells, counts were estimated from reference gene primer amplification. Libraries were prepared by immunoSEQ multiplex PCR; TCRdb keeps only in-frame clonotypes and omits some of them. From that table come the V and J calls and clone size; the DNA was used to work out D and trimming. The sample shows roughly 250,000 clones, just under 85% of them seen only once. This clone was detected only once. V lost 4 bases and J lost 10; bases outside the gene matches: 8. Per the germline V gene, CDR1 is MDHEN and CDR2 is SYDVKM. CDR3 length: 13 amino acids. The chain couples TRBV28 to TRBJ1-2; 8 nucleotides match TRBD1. The specimen was peripheral blood. This clonotype originated in a woman older than 75 with acute or convalescent COVID-19. Here the CDR3 DNA reads TGTGCCAGCAGTTGGGGACAGGCCCAGGTCTACACCTTC. Translated: CASSWGQAQVYTF.